This T cell receptor beta chain was identified during a study of PD-1 blockade in classical Hodgkin lymphoma (dated by TCRdb to between 2020 and 2021). Regarding the research as a whole: Nivolumab dosing was 3 mg/kg intravenously every 2 weeks, continuing until either disease progression or unacceptable toxicity. To define a peripheral blood immune signature of response to PD-1 blockade in classical Hodgkin lymphoma, the study combined TCR beta sequencing with CyTOF.

Concerning this clone: The antigen it binds to is not known. No base-level quality is on record; no much larger clone is a single base apart.

In the paper's terms, the time point label means: cycle 1 day 1 (C1D1), immediately before nivolumab initiation. Relapse after autologous stem cell transplantation had occurred in all trial patients, and cohorts A, B and C were distinguished by prior brentuximab vedotin exposure. Using a Miltenyi CD8+ T cell isolation kit, CD8+ T cells were purified from thawed PBMCs through magnetic negative selection. A total of roughly 60 patients with relapsed/refractory classical Hodgkin lymphoma made up the trial cohort, and each patient's best overall response was complete response, partial response or progressive disease. Single-agent nivolumab was administered to trial patients in the multi-cohort phase II CheckMate 205 trial. Best overall response was determined by an independent review committee according to the 2007 International Working Group response criteria. Trial PBMCs were obtained immediately prior to nivolumab initiation (C1D1) and on therapy at cycle 2 day 1 and cycle 4 day 1. Peripheral blood was collected in 8 mL Vacutainer Cell Preparation Tubes, from which PBMCs were isolated by centrifugation and then cryopreserved. Purified CD4+ and CD8+ fractions were prepared only for cases in which an additional PBMC sample was available. Magnetically labelled cells were depleted on LS columns in a quadroMACS separator, and the flow-through was collected as the purified fraction.

The paper's findings and limits, for the study overall: Trial patients with a complete response had baseline diversity similar to that of newly diagnosed patients, while partial responders and progressors had significantly lower diversity. By C4D1, a significant rise was seen in CD4+ TCR diversity but not in CD8+ TCR diversity (p=0.0027 vs p=0.16), and the rise was most apparent among complete responders (p=0.02). Newly diagnosed patients were reported to have lower baseline TCR diversity than healthy donors, and relapsed/refractory patients were reported to have lower baseline TCR diversity still. Lower diversity was seen in patients whose nivolumab began less than 1 year after ASCT, and these patients were left out of later analyses so that immune reconstitution would not confound the results. The study was restricted to a single clinical trial cohort, and the causes of repertoire differences, possibly disease activity or prior therapy, were left undefined.

The junction shows trimming of 1 base on V and 5 bases on J, plus 11 bases between the germline ends. Including the terminal cysteine and phenylalanine, the CDR3 comprises 14 residues. CDR3 DNA is the only sequence kept; it has 42 bases, read in frame from the first base. For CDR1 and CDR2, the germline V gene lists MGHRA and YSYEKL. The Qiagen DNeasy kit was used to extract genomic DNA both from unsorted PBMCs and from the negatively selected CD4+ and CD8+ fractions. TCR beta CDR3 regions were amplified by immunoSEQ multiplex PCR using primers annealing to V and J segments. Amplification bias was minimized using a synthetic immune receptor repertoire, and residual bias was removed computationally after sequencing. Under the source paper's analysis protocol: Repertoire diversity was quantified as the Shannon entropy index using custom Python scripts. The unsorted, CD4+ and CD8+ repertoires were each analyzed separately, with the exception of combined analyses, where CD4+ and CD8+ sequences were merged in silico. Clonal expansion was defined as a frequency increase of at least 2-fold after treatment compared with C1D1, and clones undetected at baseline were assigned a pseudocount of 0.5. Singleton clones were defined as clones with 0 or 1 copy at C1D1, and non-singleton clones were defined as clones with 2 or more copies. By matching protein sequences in sorted samples from the same patient, clones expanded in unsorted samples were annotated as CD4+, CD8+ or unknown. Wilcoxon tests on paired samples were used to test diversity changes from C1D1 to C4D1. TCRdb took over this immuneACCESS table, retaining in-frame rearrangements with V and J assigned. Such tables are incomplete; in checked studies, under half of the missing clones stem from an unresolved V gene, and the remainder is unexplained. V and J calls plus clone size are reproduced from that table; the DNA served to infer D and trimming. The sample table records some 2,600 clones; approximately 72% of these occur just once. The ten largest clones take up around 9.9% of the sample.

This sequence originates from a human donor with classical Hodgkin lymphoma. This chain is built from TRBV4-1 and TRBJ2-5, and perhaps TRBD2 as D gene, on 6 matching bases. The source was CD8+ T cells from blood, collected at baseline. The DNA sequence is given as TGCGCCAGCAGCCAAGTTGCGGGATGGGAGACCCAGTACTTC. This sequence encodes CASSQVAGWETQYF.